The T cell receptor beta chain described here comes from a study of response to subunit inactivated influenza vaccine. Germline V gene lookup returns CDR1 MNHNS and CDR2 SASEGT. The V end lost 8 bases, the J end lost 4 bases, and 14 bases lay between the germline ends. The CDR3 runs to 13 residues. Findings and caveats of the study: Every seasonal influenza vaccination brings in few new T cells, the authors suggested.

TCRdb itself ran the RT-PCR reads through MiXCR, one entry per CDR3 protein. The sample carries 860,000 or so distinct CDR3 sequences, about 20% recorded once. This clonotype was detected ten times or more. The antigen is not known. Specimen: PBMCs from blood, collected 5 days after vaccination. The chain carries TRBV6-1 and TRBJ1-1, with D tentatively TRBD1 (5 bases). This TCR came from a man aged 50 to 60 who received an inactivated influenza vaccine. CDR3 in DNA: TGTGCCAGCGAGCGGGGCGAGGGCACTGAAGCTTTCTTT. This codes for CASERGEGTEAFF.